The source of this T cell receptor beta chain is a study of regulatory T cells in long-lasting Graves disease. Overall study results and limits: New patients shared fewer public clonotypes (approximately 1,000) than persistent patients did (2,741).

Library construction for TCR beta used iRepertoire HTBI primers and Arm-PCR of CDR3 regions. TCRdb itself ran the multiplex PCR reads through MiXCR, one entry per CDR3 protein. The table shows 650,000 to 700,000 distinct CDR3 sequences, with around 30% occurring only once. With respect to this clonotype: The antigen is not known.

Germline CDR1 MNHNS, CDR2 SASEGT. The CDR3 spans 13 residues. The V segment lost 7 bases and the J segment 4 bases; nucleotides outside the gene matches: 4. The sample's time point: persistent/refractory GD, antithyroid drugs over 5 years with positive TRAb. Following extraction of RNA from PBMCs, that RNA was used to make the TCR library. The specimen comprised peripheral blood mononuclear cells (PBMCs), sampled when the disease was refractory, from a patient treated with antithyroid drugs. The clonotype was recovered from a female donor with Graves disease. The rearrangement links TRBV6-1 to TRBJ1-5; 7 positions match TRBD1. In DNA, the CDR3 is TGTGCCAGCACAGGGGGAGGTAATCAGCCCCAGCATTTT. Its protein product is CASTGGGNQPQHF.